One T cell receptor beta chain is described in this entry. The antigen is unknown. This sample stems from a study of T cells in localized non-small cell lung cancer. General study points: Uninvolved adjacent lung showed higher T cell clonality than tumor. A median of approximately 50 of the top 100 tumor clones appeared in adjacent lung, which was paired and uninvolved. A denser population of T cells in blood accompanied longer overall survival.

Some clones are missing from TCRdb's copy, which holds only in-frame ones; the method was immunoSEQ multiplex PCR. The sample shows more than 2,500 clones, approximately 19% of them seen only once. With 2 bases clipped from V and 8 bases from J, the junction kept 11 bases outside the gene matches. This CDR3 spans 18 amino acids. Germline CDR1 reads SGHNT; CDR2 reads YENEEA. This sequence originates from a man aged 40-75 years with stage I squamous cell lung carcinoma. Sequenced here: lung tumor tissue, sampled before any cancer treatment. J is TRBJ2-1 and V is TRBV11-3, with 14 bases that match TRBD2. The CDR3 DNA reads as TGTGCCAGCAGCTTACCTCGACTAGCGGGGGGGCCAATGGATGAGCAGTTCTTC. It encodes CASSLPRLAGGPMDEQFF.